These 4 T cell receptor beta chains were all obtained from the same sample, sequenced in a study of beta chain features in type 1 diabetes. General study findings and limits: The study found moderately but significantly shorter TCRB CDR3s in all four CD4+ subsets of Type 1 diabetes patients.

These TCRs are of unknown antigen specificity. The isolated RNA, all of it, was reverse transcribed, so expressed TCRB transcripts were what got sequenced. The data were produced by immunoSEQ multiplex PCR, yet TCRdb's version contains in-frame clones alone and is incomplete. The table includes about 660,000 clones, over 12% detected once. The source material was naive CD4+ T cells from blood. These receptors were collected from a man younger than 35 with type 1 diabetes.

V and J are TRBV30 and TRBJ1-2, with a tentative D call TRBD1 (6 bases). The V end was cut by 4 bases, the J end by 7 bases, with 22 bases between. Germline V CDR1 and CDR2: GTSNPN, SVGIG (reference sequence). This CDR3 comprises 15 residues. The CDR3 spells CAWISPRGTRIGYTF. The DNA of the CDR3 is TGTGCCTGGATAAGTCCTCGGGGGACACGCATTGGCTACACCTTC.

This clone has only a few counts. DNA for the CDR3: TGTGCCAGCAGCTTAGCCCAGGGACAGTATGCTTTCTTT. Amino acid sequence: CASSLAQGQYAFF. The J gene is TRBJ1-1, the V gene TRBV7-9; 7 bases align to TRBD1. V was clipped by 0 bases and J by 11 bases; unmatched bases: 6. The germline V gene encodes CDR1 SEHNR and CDR2 FQNEAQ (reference sequence). The length of the CDR3 is 13 residues.

This chain uses TRBV18 with TRBJ1-6, with D possibly matching TRBD1 (5 bases). The CDR3 extends over 14 amino acids. Between the trimmed V and J ends, which lost 2 bases and 6 bases, there was a span of 8 bases. CDR1 is KGHSH and CDR2 is LQKENI in the germline V gene. The CDR3 DNA sequence: TGTGCCAGCTCACCAGACAGTGTTAATTCACCCCTCCACTTT. This gives the protein CASSPDSVNSPLHF.

The chain links TRBV6-5 to TRBJ1-6; 8 bases map to TRBD1. Trimming at V came to 5 bases and at J to 5 bases, leaving 2 bases not matched to a gene. The CDR3 consists of 14 residues. Germline-derived CDR1 and CDR2 are MNHEY and SVGAGI. The CDR3 DNA follows: TGTGCCAGCAGTAAGGACAGGGATAATTCACCCCTCCACTTT. Its translation is CASSKDRDNSPLHF.